Shown below are 13 T cell receptor beta chains from a single sample sequenced in a study of shared clonotypes between healthy human individuals. Libraries were prepared by immunoSEQ multiplex PCR; TCRdb keeps only in-frame clonotypes and omits some of them. The repertoire consists of about 2.4 million clones, with roughly 92% occurring once and the leading ten covering 0.14%. Sequenced material: naive CD4+ T cells sorted from blood. Stated subset: CD45RA+ positively selected. These receptors all come from a man younger than 35 in good health.

The count of this clone is one. Other DNA variants within this sample encode the same CDR3. The chain couples TRBV5-1 to TRBJ2-7; TRBD2 matches at 8 bases. The CDR3 is 13 amino acids. Germline values: CDR1 SGHRS, CDR2 YFSETQ. The V segment lost 3 bases and the J segment 3 bases; nucleotides outside the gene matches: 2. DNA of the CDR3: TGCGCCAGCAGCTCAAGCGGGGGCTACGAGCAGTACTTC. Translating it yields CASSSSGGYEQYF.

V usage is TRBV5-4 and J usage is TRBJ2-5; 9 bases match TRBD2. Germline CDR1 reads SGHNT; CDR2 reads YYREEE (reference sequence). The CDR3 loop spans 16 amino acids. V gave up 0 bases and J gave up 2 bases; unmatched junction bases: 5. The CDR3 DNA reads as TGTGCCAGCAGCTTGGTGGCTAGCGGGGATCAAGAGACCCAGTACTTC. It translates to CASSLVASGDQETQYF.

This rearrangement joins TRBV7-9 to TRBJ2-3; 12 bases line up with TRBD2. The CDR3 totals 15 residues. Germline V gene sequence: CDR1 SEHNR, CDR2 FQNEAQ (reference sequence). The ends lost 4 bases at V and 6 bases at J; junction bases unmatched: 5. CDR3 DNA sequence: TGTGCCAGCAGCTCGACTAGCGGGAGTTGGGATACGCAGTATTTT. Its protein is CASSSTSGSWDTQYF.

On this clone itself: The sample contains more than one DNA sequence encoding this CDR3. The V gene is TRBV7-2, the J gene TRBJ1-1; D ambiguous. Germline V gene data show CDR1 as SGHTA and CDR2 as FQGNSA. This CDR3 has 14 amino acids. The V gene lost 2 bases and the J gene lost 2 bases, with 9 bases spanning the gap. The CDR3 DNA follows: TGTGCCAGCAGCTTATCGAGGGTAAACACTGAAGCTTTCTTT. Amino acids: CASSLSRVNTEAFF.

For the CDR3, the DNA is TGTGCCAGCAGTGAAGCGCCCAGGGATAATCAGCCCCAGCATTTT. Protein product: CASSEAPRDNQPQHF. The rearrangement uses TRBV6-1 and TRBJ1-5; weak D call: TRBD1 (5 bases). Germline V lookup: CDR1 MNHNS, CDR2 SASEGT. The CDR3 is 15 residues long. The germline V and J ends were trimmed by 0 bases and 4 bases, with 10 bases remaining between them.

This clone was seen a single time. V gene TRBV27 combines with J gene TRBJ2-5; D might be TRBD1 (6 bases). The length of the CDR3 is 15 residues. Germline V gene lookup returns CDR1 MNHEY and CDR2 SMNVEV (reference sequence). With 6 bases removed from V and 3 bases from J, the gap between germline ends came to 17 bases. CDR3 coding DNA: TGTGCCAGCAGGACCTTACCGCACAGGGAAGAGACCCAGTACTTC. It encodes CASRTLPHREETQYF.

The chain joins TRBV6-6 to TRBJ2-7; 7 bases are a match to TRBD1. The junction had 8 bases not matched to a gene; V was cut back by 2 bases and J by 4 bases. The CDR3 totals 15 residues. Germline V gene data show CDR1 as MNHNY and CDR2 as SVGAGI (reference sequence). The CDR3, as DNA: TGTGCCAGCAGTTACCCGACAGGGAAGAATTACGAGCAGTACTTC. Translation gives CASSYPTGKNYEQYF.

The gene calls are TRBV7-2 and TRBJ2-2, with 7 bases aligning to TRBD2. The junction had 3 bases not matched to a gene; V was cut back by 1 base and J by 1 base. This CDR3 region has 16 residues. CDR1 and CDR2 from the germline V gene are SGHTA and FQGNSA. The CDR3, as DNA: TGTGCCAGCAGCTTAGGGGCTAGCGGGAACACCGGGGAGCTGTTTTTT. Translating gives CASSLGASGNTGELFF.

The CDR3 protein is CASSLVQGDTEAFF. The CDR3 DNA follows: TGTGCCAGCAGCTTGGTACAGGGCGACACTGAAGCTTTCTTT. The V gene is TRBV5-6, the J gene TRBJ1-1; D might be TRBD1 (6 bases). The CDR3 covers 14 residues. The germline CDR1 and CDR2 sequences are SGHDT and YYEEEE. Trimming left V 0 bases short and J 3 bases short, with 9 bases between.

V gene TRBV6-1 combines with J gene TRBJ2-2; D call uncertain. V was shortened by 4 bases and J by 1 base, with 7 bases between the two germline ends. Germline lookup yields CDR1 MNHNS and CDR2 SASEGT. This CDR3 spans 14 amino acids. As DNA, the CDR3 is TGTGCCAGCAGTGTTTCGAGGAACACCGGGGAGCTGTTTTTT. It yields the protein CASSVSRNTGELFF.

The V and J genes are TRBV19 and TRBJ1-6, with D unresolved. Trimming removed 10 bases from V and 7 bases from J, with 20 bases in between. The CDR3 has 15 residues. Germline CDR1 and CDR2: LNHDA and SQIVND (reference sequence). The CDR3 region is CATQSGLRSNSPLHF. The CDR3 DNA is TGTGCCACCCAGAGTGGCCTGAGGAGCAATTCACCCCTCCACTTT.

The CDR3 reads CASGSGTGNEQFF. In DNA form, the CDR3 reads TGTGCCAGCGGGTCCGGGACGGGGAATGAGCAGTTCTTC. The rearrangement joins TRBV6-6 to TRBJ2-1; perhaps D is TRBD1 or TRBD2 (5 bases each). CDR1 and CDR2 (germline): MNHNY, SVGAGI (reference sequence). V was cut by 8 bases and J by 7 bases, with 15 bases left in between. The CDR3 runs 13 residues.

The chain uses TRBV6-1 and TRBJ1-1, with a weak D call TRBD1 (5 bases). This CDR3 is 11 amino acids long. Germline values: CDR1 MNHNS, CDR2 SASEGT. V was shortened by 6 bases and J by 4 bases, with 6 bases between the two germline ends. The CDR3 coding sequence is TGTGCCAGCAGGGGGCTCACTGAAGCTTTCTTT. This codes for CASRGLTEAFF.